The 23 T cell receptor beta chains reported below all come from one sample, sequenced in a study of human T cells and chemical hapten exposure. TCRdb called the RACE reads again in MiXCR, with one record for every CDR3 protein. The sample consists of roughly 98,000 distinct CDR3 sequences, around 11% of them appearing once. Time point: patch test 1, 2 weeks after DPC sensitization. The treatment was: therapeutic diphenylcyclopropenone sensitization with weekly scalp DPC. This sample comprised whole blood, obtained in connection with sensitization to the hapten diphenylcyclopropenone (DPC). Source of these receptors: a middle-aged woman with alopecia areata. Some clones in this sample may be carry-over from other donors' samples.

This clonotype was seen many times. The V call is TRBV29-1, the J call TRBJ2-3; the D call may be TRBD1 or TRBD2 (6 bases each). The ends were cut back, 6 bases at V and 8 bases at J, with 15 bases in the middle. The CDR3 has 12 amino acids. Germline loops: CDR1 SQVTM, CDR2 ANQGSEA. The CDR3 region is CSVGGLGGTQYF. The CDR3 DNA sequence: TGCAGCGTCGGGGGATTAGGGGGTACGCAGTATTTT.

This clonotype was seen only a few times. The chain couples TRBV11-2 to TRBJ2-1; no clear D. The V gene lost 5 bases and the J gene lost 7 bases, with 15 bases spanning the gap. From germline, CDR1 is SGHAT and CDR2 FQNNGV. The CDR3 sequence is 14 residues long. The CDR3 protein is CASSPNNARNEQFF. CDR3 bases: TGTGCCAGCAGCCCGAACAACGCGCGTAATGAGCAGTTCTTC.

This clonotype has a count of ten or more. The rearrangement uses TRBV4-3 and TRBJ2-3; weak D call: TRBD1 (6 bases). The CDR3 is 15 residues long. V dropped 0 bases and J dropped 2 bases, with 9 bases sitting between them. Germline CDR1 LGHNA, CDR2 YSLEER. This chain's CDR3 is CASSQDPGHTDTQYF. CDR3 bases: TGCGCCAGCAGCCAAGATCCGGGACACACAGATACGCAGTATTTT.

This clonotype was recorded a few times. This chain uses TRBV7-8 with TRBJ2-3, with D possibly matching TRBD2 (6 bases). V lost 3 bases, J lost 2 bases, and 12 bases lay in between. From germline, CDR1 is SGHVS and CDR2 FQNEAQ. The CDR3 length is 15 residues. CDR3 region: CASSFPPGDTDTQYF. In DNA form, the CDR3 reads TGTGCCAGCAGCTTCCCTCCGGGAGACACAGATACGCAGTATTTT.

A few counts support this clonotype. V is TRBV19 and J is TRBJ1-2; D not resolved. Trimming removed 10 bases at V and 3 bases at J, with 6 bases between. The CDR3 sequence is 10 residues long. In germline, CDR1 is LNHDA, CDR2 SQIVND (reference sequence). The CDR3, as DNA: TGTGCCACGGGAGACTATGGCTACACCTTC. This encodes CATGDYGYTF. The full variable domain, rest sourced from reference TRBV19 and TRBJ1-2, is DGGITQSPKYLFRKEGQNVTLSCEQNLNHDAMYWYRQDPGQGLRLIYYSQIVNDFQKGDIAEGYSVSREKKESFPLTVTSAQKNPTAFYLCATGDYGYTFGSGTRLTVV.

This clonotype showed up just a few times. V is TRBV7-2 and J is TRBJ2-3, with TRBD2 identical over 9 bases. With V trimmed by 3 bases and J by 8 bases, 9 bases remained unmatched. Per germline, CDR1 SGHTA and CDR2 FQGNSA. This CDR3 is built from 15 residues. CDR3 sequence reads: CASSFSGRHRGTQYF. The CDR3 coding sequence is TGTGCCAGCAGCTTCAGCGGGAGGCATCGGGGTACGCAGTATTTT. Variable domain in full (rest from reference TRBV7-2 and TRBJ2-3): GAGVSQSPSNKVTEKGKDVELRCDPISGHTALYWYRQSLGQGLEFLIYFQGNSAPDKSGLPSDRFSAERTGGSVSTLTIQRTQQEDSAVYLCASSFSGRHRGTQYFGPGTRLTVL.

The CDR3 coding sequence is TGTGCCAGCAGCCTAGCGGTTCACTATGGCTACACCTTC. It encodes CASSLAVHYGYTF. The rearrangement uses TRBV3-1 and TRBJ1-2; D unresolved. The CDR3 is 13 residues long. V gave up 4 bases and J gave up 3 bases, with 9 bases separating them. Germline V gene lookup returns CDR1 LGHDT and CDR2 YNNKEL (reference sequence).

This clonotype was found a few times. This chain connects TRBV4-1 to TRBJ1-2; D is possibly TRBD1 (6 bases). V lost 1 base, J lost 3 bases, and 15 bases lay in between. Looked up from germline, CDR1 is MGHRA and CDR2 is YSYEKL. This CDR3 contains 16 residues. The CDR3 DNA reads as TGCGCCAGCAGCCAAGTCCGGGGGCGAGAAGACTATGGCTACACCTTC. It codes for CASSQVRGREDYGYTF.

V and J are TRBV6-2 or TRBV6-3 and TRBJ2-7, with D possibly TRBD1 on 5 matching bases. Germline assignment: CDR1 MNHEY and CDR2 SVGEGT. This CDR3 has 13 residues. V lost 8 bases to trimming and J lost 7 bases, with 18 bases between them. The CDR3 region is CASGKGNVGEQYF. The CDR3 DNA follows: TGTGCCAGCGGAAAGGGGAACGTTGGGGAGCAGTACTTC.

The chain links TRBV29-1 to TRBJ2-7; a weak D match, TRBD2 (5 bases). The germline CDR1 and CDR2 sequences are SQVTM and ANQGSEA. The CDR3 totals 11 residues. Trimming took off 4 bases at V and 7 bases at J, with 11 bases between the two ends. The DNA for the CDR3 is TGCAGCGTTGCGAGCACTAGAGAGCAGTACTTC. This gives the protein CSVASTREQYF.

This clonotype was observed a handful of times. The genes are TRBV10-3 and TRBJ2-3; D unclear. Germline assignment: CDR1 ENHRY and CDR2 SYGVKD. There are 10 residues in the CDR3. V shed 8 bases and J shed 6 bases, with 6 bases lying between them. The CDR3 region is CAIGADTQYF. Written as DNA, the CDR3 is TGTGCCATCGGAGCGGATACGCAGTATTTT.

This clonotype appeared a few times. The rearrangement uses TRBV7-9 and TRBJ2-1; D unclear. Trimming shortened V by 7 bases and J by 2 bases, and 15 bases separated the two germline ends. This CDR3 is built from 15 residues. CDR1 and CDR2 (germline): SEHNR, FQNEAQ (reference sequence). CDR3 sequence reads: CASTPPELPYNEQFF. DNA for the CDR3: TGTGCCAGCACCCCCCCGGAACTGCCCTACAATGAGCAGTTCTTC.

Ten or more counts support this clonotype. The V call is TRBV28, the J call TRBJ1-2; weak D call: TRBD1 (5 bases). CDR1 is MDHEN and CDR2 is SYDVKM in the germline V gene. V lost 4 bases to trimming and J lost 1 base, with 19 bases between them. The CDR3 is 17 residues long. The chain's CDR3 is CASSSPQGPALNYGYTF. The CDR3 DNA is TGTGCCAGCAGTTCCCCTCAGGGACCCGCCCTTAACTATGGCTACACCTTC.

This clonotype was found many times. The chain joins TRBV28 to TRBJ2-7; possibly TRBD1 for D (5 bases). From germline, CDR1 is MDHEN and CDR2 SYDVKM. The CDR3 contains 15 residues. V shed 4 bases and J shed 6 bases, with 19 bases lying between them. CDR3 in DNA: TGTGCCAGCAGTTCCCGCCGCGACAGTACCCCCGAGCAGTACTTC. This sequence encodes CASSSRRDSTPEQYF.

The CDR3 loop reads CASSLASGTTGELFF. For the CDR3, the DNA is TGTGCCAGCAGTTTAGCTAGCGGGACCACCGGGGAGCTGTTTTTT. The rearrangement joins TRBV12-3 or TRBV12-4 to TRBJ2-2, with TRBD2 matching over 8 bases. V lost 0 bases to trimming and J lost 4 bases; unmatched junction nucleotides: 1. The CDR3 length is 15 residues.

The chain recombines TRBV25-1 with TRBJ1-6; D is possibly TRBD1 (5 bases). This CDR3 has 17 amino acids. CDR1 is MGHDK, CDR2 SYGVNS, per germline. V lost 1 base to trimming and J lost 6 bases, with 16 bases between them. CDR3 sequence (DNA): TGTGCCAGCAGTGAATCGAATGGGGGATCCGGTAATTCACCCCTCCACTTT. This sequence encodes CASSESNGGSGNSPLHF.

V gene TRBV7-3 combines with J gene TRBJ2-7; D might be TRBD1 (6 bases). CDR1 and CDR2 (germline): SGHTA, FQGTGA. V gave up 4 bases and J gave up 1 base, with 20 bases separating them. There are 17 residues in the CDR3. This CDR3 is CASSSGGPGQVSYEQYF. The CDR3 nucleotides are TGTGCCAGCAGCTCTGGGGGCCCGGGGCAGGTATCCTACGAGCAGTACTTC.

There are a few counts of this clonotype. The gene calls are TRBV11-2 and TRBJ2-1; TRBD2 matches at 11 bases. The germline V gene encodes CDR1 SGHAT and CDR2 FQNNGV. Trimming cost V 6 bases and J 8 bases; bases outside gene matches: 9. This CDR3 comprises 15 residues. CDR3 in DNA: TGTGCCAGCAGACCTGGACTAGCGGGCCGGGATGAGCAGTTCTTC. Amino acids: CASRPGLAGRDEQFF.

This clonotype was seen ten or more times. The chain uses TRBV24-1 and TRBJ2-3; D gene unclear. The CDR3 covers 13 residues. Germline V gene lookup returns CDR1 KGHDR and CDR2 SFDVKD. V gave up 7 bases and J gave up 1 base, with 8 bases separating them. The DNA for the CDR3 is TGTGCCACCAGGGATCAGGGCACAGATACGCAGTATTTT. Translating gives CATRDQGTDTQYF.

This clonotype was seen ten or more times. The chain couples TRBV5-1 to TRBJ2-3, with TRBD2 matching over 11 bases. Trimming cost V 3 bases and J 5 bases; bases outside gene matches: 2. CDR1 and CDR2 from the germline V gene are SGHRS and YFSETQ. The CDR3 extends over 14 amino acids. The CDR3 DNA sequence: TGCGCCAGCAGCTCTGGACTAGCGGGAGATACGCAGTATTTT. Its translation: CASSSGLAGDTQYF.

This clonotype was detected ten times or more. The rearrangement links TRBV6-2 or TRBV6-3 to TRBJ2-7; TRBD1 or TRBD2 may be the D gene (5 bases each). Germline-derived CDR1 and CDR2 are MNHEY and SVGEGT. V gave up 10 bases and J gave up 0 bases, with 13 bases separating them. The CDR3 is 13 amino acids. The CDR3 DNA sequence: TGTGCCACCGGGGACGTCCCCTCCTACGAGCAGTACTTC. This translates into CATGDVPSYEQYF.

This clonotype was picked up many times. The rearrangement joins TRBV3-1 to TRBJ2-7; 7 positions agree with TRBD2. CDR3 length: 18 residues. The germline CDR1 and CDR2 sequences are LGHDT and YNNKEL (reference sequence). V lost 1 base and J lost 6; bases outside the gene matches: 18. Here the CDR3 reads CASSQGPMTSTSLLEQYF. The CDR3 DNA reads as TGTGCCAGCAGCCAAGGACCCATGACCTCGACTAGCCTCCTCGAGCAGTACTTC.

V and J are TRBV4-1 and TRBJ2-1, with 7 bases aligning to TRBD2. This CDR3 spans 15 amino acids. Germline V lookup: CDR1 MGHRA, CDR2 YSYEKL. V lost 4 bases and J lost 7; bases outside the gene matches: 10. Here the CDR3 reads CASSRTGTTANEQFF. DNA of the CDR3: TGCGCCAGCAGCCGTACCGGGACTACCGCTAATGAGCAGTTCTTC.